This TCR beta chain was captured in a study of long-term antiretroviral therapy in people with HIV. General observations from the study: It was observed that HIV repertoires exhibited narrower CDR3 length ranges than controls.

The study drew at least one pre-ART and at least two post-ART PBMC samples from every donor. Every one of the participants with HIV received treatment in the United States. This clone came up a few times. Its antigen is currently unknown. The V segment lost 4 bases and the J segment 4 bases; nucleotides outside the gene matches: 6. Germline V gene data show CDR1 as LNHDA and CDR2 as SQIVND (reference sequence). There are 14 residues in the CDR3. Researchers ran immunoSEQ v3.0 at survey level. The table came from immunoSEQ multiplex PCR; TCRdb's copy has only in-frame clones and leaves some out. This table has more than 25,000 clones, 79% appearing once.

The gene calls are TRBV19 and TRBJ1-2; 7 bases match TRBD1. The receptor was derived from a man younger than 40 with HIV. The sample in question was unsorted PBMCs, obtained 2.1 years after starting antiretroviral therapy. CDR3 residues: CASSTPGQIYGYTF. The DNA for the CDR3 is TGTGCCAGTAGTACTCCGGGACAGATCTATGGCTACACCTTC. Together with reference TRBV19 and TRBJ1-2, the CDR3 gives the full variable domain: DGGITQSPKYLFRKEGQNVTLSCEQNLNHDAMYWYRQDPGQGLRLIYYSQIVNDFQKGDIAEGYSVSREKKESFPLTVTSAQKNPTAFYLCASSTPGQIYGYTFGSGTRLTVV.